This T cell receptor beta chain was captured in a study of regulatory T cells in long-lasting Graves disease. Findings and limits, study-wide: Blood alone, not thyroid tissue, was studied.

Sequencing libraries for TCR beta were prepared with iRepertoire HTBI primers and Arm-PCR of CDR3 regions. TCRdb passed the multiplex PCR reads through MiXCR, listing each CDR3 protein once. The sample includes about 440,000 distinct CDR3 sequences, around 15% of them seen just once. Germline V gene sequence: CDR1 SGHAT, CDR2 FQNNGV. CDR3 length: 16 amino acids. The V gene lost 4 bases and the J gene lost 6 bases, with 19 bases spanning the gap. The time point denotes: newly diagnosed GD, antithyroid drugs for less than 3 months. The TCR library used RNA extracted from PBMCs. This clonotype has a handful of counts. Its antigen is as yet unknown. The same sample was also studied in work on T cells in Graves' hyperthyroidism and ophthalmopathy.

Sequencing was performed on peripheral blood mononuclear cells (PBMCs), taken at new diagnosis, from a patient treated with antithyroid drugs. This receptor was identified in a woman between 18 and 30 years old with Graves disease. V gene TRBV11-2 combines with J gene TRBJ2-1; TRBD2 is a possible D gene (7 bases). This CDR3 reads CASSSGGRGGRNEQFF. In DNA, the CDR3 is TGTGCCAGCAGCTCGGGCGGGAGAGGGGGGCGCAATGAGCAGTTCTTC.